This T cell receptor beta chain came from a study of cytomegalovirus exposure and HLA in healthy donors. The CDR3 totals 15 residues. In germline, CDR1 is SGDLS, CDR2 YYNGEE. Trimming cost V 3 bases and J 9 bases, with 19 bases left between them. Amplification used 60 Vbeta primers and 13 Jbeta primers. Here immunoSEQ multiplex PCR was the method, and the copy in TCRdb shows in-frame clones only, minus some. The sample has 100,000 to 150,000 clones, roughly four fifths seen once. This clone was seen only once. This chain connects TRBV9 to TRBJ2-1, with D possibly TRBD1 on 6 matching bases. The sequence derives from a boy between 10 and 17 years old in good health and CMV-seronegative. The sequencing input was PBMCs. The chain's CDR3 is CASSDSLRDIREQFF. DNA of the CDR3: TGTGCCAGCAGCGACTCCCTCCGGGACATACGTGAGCAGTTCTTC. Full variable domain (rest looked up from reference TRBV9 and TRBJ2-1): DSGVTQTPKHLITATGQRVTLRCSPRSGDLSVYWYQQSLDQGLQFLIQYYNGEERAKGNILERFSAQQFPDLHSELNLSSLELGDSALYFCASSDSLRDIREQFFGPGTRLTVL.